One sample yielded the 29 T cell receptor beta chains listed below, sequenced in a study of CD8 T cells in Susac syndrome. The RNA, about 0.45 to 1 ug, was put through reverse transcription using random hexamers. TCRdb reanalysed the immunoSEQ multiplex PCR reads using MiXCR and keeps one entry per CDR3 protein. The data contain over 150,000 distinct CDR3 sequences, nearly 95% of them singletons. The sequenced sample consisted of CD4+ T cells from PBMCs. These receptors were collected from a human donor with multiple sclerosis.

J is TRBJ2-5 and V is TRBV25-1; the match to TRBD2 covers 12 bases. This CDR3 contains 16 residues. Germline CDR1 reads MGHDK; CDR2 reads SYGVNS. Losses at the gene ends were 6 bases for V and 5 bases for J; bases not matched to a gene: 10. CDR3 region: CASSGPTSGRYETQYF. DNA for the CDR3: TGTGCCAGCAGCGGACCGACTAGCGGGAGATATGAGACCCAGTACTTC.

The rearrangement joins TRBV30 to TRBJ2-3; a possible D gene is TRBD2 (6 bases). The CDR3 totals 14 residues. V was pared by 0 bases and J by 4 bases, with 11 bases between. CDR1 and CDR2 from the germline V gene are GTSNPN and SVGIG (reference sequence). CDR3 bases: TGTGCCTGGAGTGTACAGGACTACGCAGATACGCAGTATTTT. Translating it yields CAWSVQDYADTQYF.

This chain links TRBV7-9 with TRBJ1-6; 7 bases line up with TRBD1. The CDR3 loop spans 14 amino acids. Looked up from germline, CDR1 is SEHNR and CDR2 is FQNEAQ (reference sequence). The V gene end was trimmed by 1 base and the J gene end by 7 bases; junction bases not matched to a gene: 1. The CDR3 here is CASSLEGQNSPLHF. CDR3 coding DNA: TGTGCCAGCAGCTTAGAGGGACAGAATTCACCCCTCCACTTT. Using reference TRBV7-9 and TRBJ1-6 for the parts outside the CDR3, the full variable domain is DTGVSQNPRHKITKRGQNVTFRCDPISEHNRLYWYRQTLGQGPEFLTYFQNEAQLEKSRLLSDRFSAERPKGSFSTLEIQRTEQGDSAMYLCASSLEGQNSPLHFGNGTRLTVT.

The V and J genes are TRBV6-5 and TRBJ2-7; D is ambiguous. CDR1 is MNHEY and CDR2 is SVGAGI in the germline V gene. The CDR3 contains 13 residues. The V and J ends lost 5 bases and 3 bases respectively, with 11 bases between them. The CDR3 is CASSPNNGYEQYF. CDR3 nucleotide sequence: TGTGCCAGCAGTCCAAATAACGGCTACGAGCAGTACTTC.

The genes are TRBV29-1 and TRBJ1-1, with D perhaps TRBD1 (6 bases). Looked up from germline, CDR1 is SQVTM and CDR2 is ANQGSEA. The CDR3 has 13 amino acids. The V end was cut by 0 bases, the J end by 11 bases, with 16 bases between. The CDR3 loop is CSVEDGRGAPAFF. CDR3 nucleotide sequence: TGCAGCGTTGAAGATGGCCGGGGGGCCCCGGCTTTCTTT.

This clonotype is a singleton in its sample. V usage is TRBV27 and J usage is TRBJ2-3, with a possible D match to TRBD2 (6 bases). Germline V gene sequence: CDR1 MNHEY, CDR2 SMNVEV (reference sequence). Trimming pared 0 bases from V and 8 bases from J, leaving 12 bases between. This CDR3 comprises 14 residues. The CDR3 spells CASSLSYGSSTQYF. The CDR3 bases are TGTGCCAGCAGTTTATCTTACGGGAGTAGTACGCAGTATTTT.

The CDR3 DNA reads as TGTGCCACCAGCCCAGGGAGCTCCTACGAGCAGTACTTC. It encodes CATSPGSSYEQYF. This sequence joins TRBV24-1 and TRBJ2-7; D assignment may be TRBD1 or TRBD2 (5 bases each). Germline V gene sequence: CDR1 KGHDR, CDR2 SFDVKD. CDR3 size: 13 residues. Trimming pared 7 bases from V and 0 bases from J, leaving 9 bases between.

Only one count was recorded for this clonotype. The rearrangement links TRBV10-3 to TRBJ2-5; 10 bases are shared with TRBD2. CDR1 ENHRY and CDR2 SYGVKD come from the germline V gene. V was pared by 6 bases and J by 5 bases, with 9 bases of the junction left unmatched. The CDR3 length is 15 residues. The CDR3 loop reads CAISPGTSVGETQYF. The CDR3 DNA is TGTGCCATCAGCCCCGGGACTAGCGTTGGGGAGACCCAGTACTTC.

V gene TRBV7-8 combines with J gene TRBJ2-1, with no clear D. The V gene's germline CDR1 is SGHVS and CDR2 FQNEAQ. V shed 4 bases and J shed 1 base, with 5 bases lying between them. There are 13 residues in the CDR3. The CDR3 region is CASSSPSYNEQFF. DNA for the CDR3: TGTGCCAGCAGCTCTCCATCCTACAATGAGCAGTTCTTC.

The chain links TRBV9 to TRBJ2-4, with 9 bases that match TRBD2. This CDR3 comprises 15 residues. The V gene's germline CDR1 is SGDLS and CDR2 YYNGEE. V lost 4 bases and J lost 8; bases outside the gene matches: 10. CDR3 bases: TGTGCCAGCAGCCCCCCCGGCGGGAGGGACCACATTCAGTACTTC. It translates to CASSPPGGRDHIQYF.

This chain links TRBV7-2 with TRBJ1-5, with D tentatively TRBD1 (5 bases). The CDR3 has 14 amino acids. Trimming stripped 2 bases from V and 5 bases from J, with 10 bases between. Germline CDR1 reads SGHTA; CDR2 reads FQGNSA. Here the CDR3 DNA reads TGTGCCAGCAGCTTATTCAGGGTCGATCAGCCCCAGCATTTT. Amino acids: CASSLFRVDQPQHF.

V is TRBV7-8 and J is TRBJ2-1; D is unresolved. The length of the CDR3 is 18 residues. The V end was cut by 4 bases, the J end by 0 bases, with 19 bases between. In germline, CDR1 is SGHVS, CDR2 FQNEAQ. Here the CDR3 reads CASSSLTSRRGSYNEQFF. DNA of the CDR3: TGTGCCAGCAGCTCCCTCACGAGTCGGAGAGGCTCCTACAATGAGCAGTTCTTC.

This sequence joins TRBV19 and TRBJ2-5, with TRBD2 matching 7 bases. With 6 bases clipped from V and 1 base from J, the junction kept 2 bases outside the gene matches. The germline V gene encodes CDR1 LNHDA and CDR2 SQIVND (reference sequence). The length of the CDR3 is 13 residues. The CDR3 DNA sequence: TGTGCCAGTAGGGTAGCGGGCCAAGAGACCCAGTACTTC. Protein product: CASRVAGQETQYF.

This sequence joins TRBV20-1 and TRBJ1-5, with D tentatively TRBD1 (5 bases). There are 15 residues in the CDR3. V was pared by 4 bases and J by 0 bases, with 13 bases between. Germline V lookup: CDR1 DFQATT, CDR2 SNEGSKA (reference sequence). This chain's CDR3 is CSAIRGSLSNQPQHF. CDR3 DNA sequence: TGCAGTGCTATTAGGGGTTCCCTTAGCAATCAGCCCCAGCATTTT.

This clonotype was observed a single time. This chain joins TRBV20-1 and TRBJ2-7; D not certain. The CDR3 has 13 residues. Germline V gene sequence: CDR1 DFQATT, CDR2 SNEGSKA (reference sequence). V lost 3 bases and J 0 bases, leaving 9 bases between the germline ends. The CDR3 loop is CSASGNPSYEQYF. CDR3 DNA: TGCAGTGCTAGTGGGAACCCCTCCTACGAGCAGTACTTC.

The chain uses TRBV5-1 and TRBJ2-2; TRBD1 agrees at 9 bases. V shed 6 bases, J shed 4 bases, and the junction held 4 bases outside the gene matches. The CDR3 runs 14 residues. Looked up from germline, CDR1 is SGHRS and CDR2 is YFSETQ. CDR3 residues: CASIGQGSTGELFF. The CDR3, as DNA: TGCGCCAGCATCGGACAGGGGAGCACCGGGGAGCTGTTTTTT.

The rearrangement joins TRBV12-3 or TRBV12-4 to TRBJ2-5; D unresolved. V shed 1 base and J shed 5 bases, with 11 bases lying between them. This CDR3 comprises 14 residues. The CDR3 nucleotides are TGTGCCAGCAGTTTAGGGAGTTTCGGGGAGACCCAGTACTTC. This translates into CASSLGSFGETQYF.

The chain is built from TRBV20-1 and TRBJ1-1; a weak D match, TRBD1 (6 bases). This CDR3 is built from 11 residues. CDR1 is DFQATT, CDR2 SNEGSKA, per germline (reference sequence). The V and J ends lost 5 bases and 3 bases respectively, with 7 bases between them. The DNA of the CDR3 is TGCAGTGCTTGGACAGACACTGAAGCTTTCTTT. Its translation: CSAWTDTEAFF.

The CDR3 coding sequence is TGCAGCGTTGGAGGTAGGGCTTATGGGGAGCAGTACTTC. This gives the protein CSVGGRAYGEQYF. V usage is TRBV29-1 and J usage is TRBJ2-7, with D hard to call. V was shortened by 4 bases and J by 7 bases, with 17 bases between the two germline ends. This CDR3 contains 13 residues. The germline gives CDR1 SQVTM, CDR2 ANQGSEA.

V usage is TRBV30 and J usage is TRBJ1-5, with D maybe TRBD1 (5 bases). The CDR3 has 14 amino acids. CDR1 and CDR2 (germline): GTSNPN, SVGIG (reference sequence). V was trimmed by 0 bases and J by 8 bases, leaving 14 bases between them. The CDR3 loop reads CAWSVNGGSEPQHF. CDR3 sequence (DNA): TGTGCCTGGAGTGTAAACGGGGGGTCTGAGCCCCAGCATTTT.

CDR3 in amino acids: CASSRDSNYEQYF. The CDR3 nucleotides read TGTGCCAGTAGTAGGGACAGCAACTACGAGCAGTACTTC. The chain recombines TRBV19 with TRBJ2-7, with 7 bases that match TRBD1. Germline V lookup: CDR1 LNHDA, CDR2 SQIVND (reference sequence). Losses at the gene ends were 4 bases for V and 3 bases for J; bases not matched to a gene: 3. The CDR3 runs 13 residues.

The chain recombines TRBV30 with TRBJ2-5; 8 nucleotides line up with TRBD2. Trimming removed 5 bases from V and 5 bases from J; junction bases left unmatched: 7. Germline CDR1 reads GTSNPN; CDR2 reads SVGIG (reference sequence). The CDR3 extends over 13 amino acids. CDR3 bases: TGTGCCTGGGGGCGGGGGGCGGAGGAGACCCAGTACTTC. It codes for CAWGRGAEETQYF.

The chain combines TRBV29-1 with TRBJ1-2; D gene ambiguous. Trimming removed 6 bases from V and 4 bases from J, with 21 bases in between. The CDR3 spans 15 residues. CDR1 and CDR2 from the germline V gene are SQVTM and ANQGSEA. The DNA for the CDR3 is TGCAGCGTCATCGGGTTGGACCGTTCCCTCTATGGCTACACCTTC. Translated, it gives CSVIGLDRSLYGYTF.

The chain couples TRBV20-1 to TRBJ1-2; D remains unclear. Germline V gives CDR1 DFQATT, CDR2 SNEGSKA (reference sequence). This CDR3 is 11 amino acids long. The V and J ends lost 8 bases and 7 bases respectively, with 14 bases between them. CDR3 in amino acids: CSKSTPGGYTF. The CDR3 DNA follows: TGCAGTAAAAGTACACCCGGTGGCTACACCTTC.

The genes are TRBV20-1 and TRBJ1-5, with D possibly being TRBD1 (5 bases). V was trimmed by 3 bases and J by 6 bases, leaving 9 bases between them. This CDR3 contains 12 residues. Germline CDR1 DFQATT, CDR2 SNEGSKA (reference sequence). The CDR3 coding sequence is TGCAGTGCTAGTGGCGGGGCTCAGCCCCAGCATTTT. This sequence encodes CSASGGAQPQHF.

The chain joins TRBV3-1 to TRBJ2-1, with 8 bases fitting TRBD2. Germline trimming cut 8 bases from V and 6 bases from J; bases unmatched to any gene: 6. Germline V gene data show CDR1 as LGHDT and CDR2 as YNNKEL (reference sequence). The CDR3 has 13 residues. The CDR3 spells CASAGGGLNEQFF. The CDR3 DNA follows: TGTGCCAGCGCGGGGGGAGGGCTCAATGAGCAGTTCTTC.

J is TRBJ1-5 and V is TRBV5-4; TRBD1 might be the D (5 bases). The CDR3 length is 15 residues. Trimming shortened V by 3 bases and J by 4 bases, and 14 bases separated the two germline ends. CDR1 and CDR2 (germline): SGHNT, YYREEE (reference sequence). The DNA for the CDR3 is TGTGCCAGCAGCTGGGGCGGAACCCAAAATCAGCCCCAGCATTTT. Amino acids: CASSWGGTQNQPQHF.

The CDR3 DNA sequence: TGTGCCAGCAGCTTACAGGGGGGGGGACAGCCCCAGCATTTT. Translation: CASSLQGGGQPQHF. The genes are TRBV5-6 and TRBJ1-5; 8 bases fit TRBD1. Germline V gene lookup returns CDR1 SGHDT and CDR2 YYEEEE. The V gene end was trimmed by 2 bases and the J gene end by 7 bases; junction bases not matched to a gene: 5. This CDR3 is 14 amino acids long.

The V call is TRBV29-1, the J call TRBJ2-6, with D possibly being TRBD2 (5 bases). This CDR3 is built from 14 residues. Trimming removed 5 bases at V and 4 bases at J, with 12 bases between. In germline, CDR1 is SQVTM, CDR2 ANQGSEA. CDR3 amino acids: CSVREGSGANVLTF. For the CDR3, the DNA is TGCAGCGTTCGTGAGGGCTCCGGGGCCAACGTCCTGACTTTC. The full variable domain, in which reference TRBV29-1 and TRBJ2-6 provide the parts outside the CDR3, is SAVISQKPSRDICQRGTSLTIQCQVDSQVTMMFWYRQQPGQSLTLIATANQGSEATYESGFVIDKFPISRPNLTFSTLTVSNMSPEDSSIYLCSVREGSGANVLTFGAGSRLTVL.